The rows below give T cell receptor beta chains drawn from one sample of a study of cytomegalovirus exposure and HLA in healthy donors. Produced via immunoSEQ multiplex PCR; TCRdb's table is partial and in-frame only. The top ten hold 1.1% of the sample, which has 150,000 to 200,000 clones, 60% to 85% seen once. The sequenced sample was PBMCs. The receptors originated from a woman aged 35 to 49 in good health and CMV-seronegative. The CDR3 runs from the conserved cysteine through the conserved F or W. The order of the fields is V gene, clone size, D gene, J gene, CDR3 protein, CDR3 DNA. D genes are given only for firm matches. Not all rows give a size; the values are once, few, many and, for expanded clones, a class.

V: TRBV30
size: few
D: NA
J: TRBJ1-1
CDR3: CAWIPSPSFTEAFF
DNA: TGTGCCTGGATCCCATCCCCGAGCTTCACTGAAGCTTTCTTT

V: TRBV2
size: NA
D: TRBD2
J: TRBJ2-5
CDR3: CASKNYPGGTQYF
DNA: TGTGCCAGCAAGAACTATCCGGGGGGGACCCAGTACTTC

V: TRBV7-9
size: NA
D: NA
J: TRBJ2-2
CDR3: CASRPGLKNTGELFF
DNA: TGTGCCAGCAGGCCTGGACTGAAGAACACCGGGGAGCTGTTTTTT

V: TRBV27
size: NA
D: TRBD1
J: TRBJ1-5
CDR3: CASRPTGVPNQPQHF
DNA: TGTGCCAGCAGGCCTACAGGGGTCCCCAATCAGCCCCAGCATTTT

V: TRBV7-2
size: NA
D: NA
J: TRBJ2-7
CDR3: CASSLGRGVPYEQYF
DNA: TGTGCCAGCAGCTTAGGCAGAGGAGTCCCCTACGAGCAGTACTTC

V: TRBV5-5
size: NA
D: TRBD1
J: TRBJ1-2
CDR3: CASSQQSGTGAGYTF
DNA: TGTGCCAGCAGCCAACAGTCCGGGACAGGGGCTGGCTACACCTTC

V: TRBV5-4
size: NA
D: NA
J: TRBJ2-5
CDR3: CASNSGSALVETQYF
DNA: TGTGCCAGCAACTCGGGGAGCGCCCTAGTCGAGACCCAGTACTTC

V: TRBV6-5
size: NA
D: TRBD1
J: TRBJ2-5
CDR3: CASRTGQIQETQYF
DNA: TGTGCCAGCAGGACGGGACAGATCCAAGAGACCCAGTACTTC

V: TRBV30
size: NA
D: TRBD1
J: TRBJ1-1
CDR3: CAWNLEPNRGPAFF
DNA: TGTGCCTGGAACTTAGAACCTAACAGGGGGCCAGCTTTCTTT

V: TRBV5-6
size: NA
D: NA
J: TRBJ2-5
CDR3: CASSLGPGAETQYF
DNA: TGTGCCAGCAGCTTAGGGCCTGGGGCAGAGACCCAGTACTTC

V: TRBV29-1
size: few
D: NA
J: TRBJ2-1
CDR3: CSANGPTGDEQFF
DNA: TGCAGCGCCAACGGGCCTACAGGAGATGAGCAGTTCTTC

V: TRBV19
size: NA
D: TRBD2
J: TRBJ2-1
CDR3: CASSMIPSGSAYNEQFF
DNA: TGTGCCAGTAGTATGATCCCTAGCGGGAGTGCCTACAATGAGCAGTTCTTC

V: TRBV5-1
size: few
D: NA
J: TRBJ2-3
CDR3: CASSFSRSGDTQYF
DNA: TGCGCCAGCAGCTTTTCCCGGTCGGGAGATACGCAGTATTTT

V: TRBV7-6
size: NA
D: NA
J: TRBJ1-4
CDR3: CASSVGVGGTNEKLFF
DNA: TGTGCCAGCAGCGTAGGGGTTGGAGGAACTAATGAAAAACTGTTTTTT

V: TRBV5-1
size: NA
D: NA
J: TRBJ2-7
CDR3: CASSPDSYEQYF
DNA: TGCGCCAGCAGCCCCGACAGTTACGAGCAGTACTTC

V: TRBV6-1
size: NA
D: NA
J: TRBJ1-2
CDR3: CASRKENDHGYTF
DNA: TGTGCCAGCAGGAAGGAGAACGACCATGGCTACACCTTC

V: TRBV14
size: NA
D: NA
J: TRBJ2-5
CDR3: CASSQAGAGETQYF
DNA: TGTGCCAGCAGCCAAGCGGGAGCTGGAGAGACCCAGTACTTC

V: TRBV5-1
size: NA
D: TRBD2
J: TRBJ2-1
CDR3: CASSGGLAGHQLADEQFF
DNA: TGCGCCAGCAGCGGAGGACTAGCGGGACATCAATTGGCTGATGAGCAGTTCTTC

V: TRBV7-2
size: NA
D: TRBD1
J: TRBJ1-4
CDR3: CASSMTGEGEKLFF
DNA: TGTGCCAGCAGCATGACAGGGGAAGGAGAAAAACTGTTTTTT

V: TRBV5-1
size: NA
D: TRBD1
J: TRBJ1-1
CDR3: CASSFLAGQTNTEAFF
DNA: TGCGCCAGCAGCTTTTTGGCGGGACAGACGAACACTGAAGCTTTCTTT

V: TRBV19
size: NA
D: NA
J: TRBJ2-7
CDR3: CASSKIQGHEQYF
DNA: TGTGCCAGTAGTAAGATCCAGGGCCACGAGCAGTACTTC

V: TRBV5-1
size: NA
D: NA
J: TRBJ2-7
CDR3: CASSLGSGDEQYF
DNA: TGCGCCAGCAGCTTGGGGTCAGGTGACGAGCAGTACTTC

V: TRBV7-2
size: NA
D: TRBD1
J: TRBJ2-7
CDR3: CASSPLGTGRYEQYF
DNA: TGTGCCAGCAGCCCCTTGGGGACAGGGCGGTACGAGCAGTACTTC

V: TRBV19
size: NA
D: NA
J: TRBJ1-4
CDR3: CASSAQGTNEKLFF
DNA: TGTGCCAGTAGCGCACAGGGTACTAATGAAAAACTGTTTTTT

V: TRBV5-6
size: few
D: NA
J: TRBJ2-1
CDR3: CASSLNGGVNNEQFF
DNA: TGTGCCAGCAGCTTGAATGGCGGGGTGAACAATGAGCAGTTCTTC

V: TRBV2
size: few
D: TRBD1
J: TRBJ1-5
CDR3: CASRRDRDDQPQHF
DNA: TGTGCCAGCAGAAGGGACAGGGACGATCAGCCCCAGCATTTT

V: TRBV4-3
size: NA
D: TRBD2
J: TRBJ2-4
CDR3: CASSQVTGRENIQYF
DNA: TGCGCCAGCAGCCAAGTTACGGGGAGGGAAAACATTCAGTACTTC

V: TRBV30
size: few
D: NA
J: TRBJ2-6
CDR3: CAWRTGNGANVLTF
DNA: TGTGCCTGGCGGACCGGGAATGGGGCCAACGTCCTGACTTTC

V: TRBV11-2
size: few
D: TRBD1
J: TRBJ1-2
CDR3: CASSQTGGGGYTF
DNA: TGTGCCAGCAGTCAAACAGGGGGCGGTGGCTACACCTTC